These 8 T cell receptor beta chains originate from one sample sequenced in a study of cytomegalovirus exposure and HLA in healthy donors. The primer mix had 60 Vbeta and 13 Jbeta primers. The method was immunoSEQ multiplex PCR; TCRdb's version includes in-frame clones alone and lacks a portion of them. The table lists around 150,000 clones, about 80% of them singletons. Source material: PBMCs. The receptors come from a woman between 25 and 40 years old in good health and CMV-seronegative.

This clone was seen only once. The chain's CDR3 is CASELAGGGADTQYF. CDR3 sequence (DNA): TGTGCCAGCGAACTAGCGGGGGGTGGGGCAGATACGCAGTATTTT. The rearrangement links TRBV7-9 to TRBJ2-3; 12 bases align to TRBD2. V dropped 8 bases and J dropped 4; count of bases not matched to a gene: 7. The CDR3 is 15 residues long. Germline V gene lookup returns CDR1 SEHNR and CDR2 FQNEAQ (reference sequence).

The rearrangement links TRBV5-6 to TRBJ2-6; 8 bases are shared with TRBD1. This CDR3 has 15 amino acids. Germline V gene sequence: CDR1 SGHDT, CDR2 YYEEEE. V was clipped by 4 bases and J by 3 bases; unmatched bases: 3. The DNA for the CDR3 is TGTGCCAGCAGCGTGACAGGGGTTGGGGCCAACGTCCTGACTTTC. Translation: CASSVTGVGANVLTF.

CDR3 amino acids: CAWRVAGATKNIQYF. CDR3 coding DNA: TGTGCCTGGAGGGTAGCGGGGGCGACCAAAAACATTCAGTACTTC. The genes are TRBV30 and TRBJ2-4, with 9 bases that match TRBD2. Germline V gene data show CDR1 as GTSNPN and CDR2 as SVGIG (reference sequence). This CDR3 contains 15 residues. V gave up 3 bases and J gave up 2 bases; unmatched junction bases: 5.

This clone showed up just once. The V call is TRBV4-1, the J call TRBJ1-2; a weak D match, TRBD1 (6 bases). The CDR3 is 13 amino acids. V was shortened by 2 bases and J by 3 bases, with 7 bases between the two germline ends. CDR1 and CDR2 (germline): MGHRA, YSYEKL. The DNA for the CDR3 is TGCGCCAGCAGCCAAACAGGGTACTATGGCTACACCTTC. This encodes CASSQTGYYGYTF.

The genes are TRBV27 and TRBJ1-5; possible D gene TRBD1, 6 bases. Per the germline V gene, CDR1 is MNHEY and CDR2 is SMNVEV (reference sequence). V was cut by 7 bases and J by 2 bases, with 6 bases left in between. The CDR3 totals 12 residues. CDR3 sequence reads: CASKGGNQPQHF. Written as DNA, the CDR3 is TGTGCCAGCAAGGGGGGCAATCAGCCCCAGCATTTT.

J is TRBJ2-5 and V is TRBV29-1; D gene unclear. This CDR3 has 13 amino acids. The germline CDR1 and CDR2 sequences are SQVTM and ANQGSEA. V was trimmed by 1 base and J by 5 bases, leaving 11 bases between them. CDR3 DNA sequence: TGCAGCGTTGAAGCCCGCCTAGTTGAGACCCAGTACTTC. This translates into CSVEARLVETQYF.

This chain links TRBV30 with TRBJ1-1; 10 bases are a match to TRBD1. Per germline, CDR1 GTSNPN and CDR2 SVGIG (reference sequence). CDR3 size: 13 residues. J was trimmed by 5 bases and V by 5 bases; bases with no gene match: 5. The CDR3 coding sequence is TGTGCCTGGGAGGGACAGGGGAGAACTGAAGCTTTCTTT. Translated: CAWEGQGRTEAFF.

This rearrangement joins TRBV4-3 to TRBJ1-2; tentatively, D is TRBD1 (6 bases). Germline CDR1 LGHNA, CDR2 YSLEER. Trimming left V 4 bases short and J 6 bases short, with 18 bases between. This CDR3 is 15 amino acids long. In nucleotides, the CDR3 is TGCGCCAGCAGCCGAGGGGGTTCAACTTGGGATGGCTACACCTTC. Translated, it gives CASSRGGSTWDGYTF.